These 2 T cell receptor beta chains were sequenced from one sample in a study of response to subunit inactivated influenza vaccine. TCRdb itself ran the RT-PCR reads through MiXCR, one entry per CDR3 protein. This sample has more than 700,000 distinct CDR3 sequences, with approximately 21% found just once. This specimen was PBMCs from blood, taken more than 4 days after vaccination. The receptor set was obtained from a man aged 50-59 years who received an inactivated influenza vaccine.

This clonotype was seen only a few times. The chain links TRBV2 to TRBJ2-1; D perhaps matches TRBD2 (6 bases). Germline CDR1 SNHLY, CDR2 FYNNEI. Trimming took 2 bases from V and 0 from J, leaving 11 bases between them. There are 16 residues in the CDR3. CDR3 protein: CASSELALSSYNEQFF. The DNA for the CDR3 is TGTGCCAGCAGTGAACTAGCGCTAAGCTCCTACAATGAGCAGTTCTTC.

This clonotype was observed many times. The chain carries TRBV18 and TRBJ2-1; TRBD2 is a possible D gene (7 bases). This CDR3 region has 18 residues. The V gene's germline CDR1 is KGHSH and CDR2 LQKENI. V was shortened by 6 bases and J by 1 base, with 22 bases between the two germline ends. As DNA, the CDR3 is TGTGCCAGCTCCGACCCTACTAGCGCCCAGGGGTCCTACAATGAGCAGTTCTTC. It specifies CASSDPTSAQGSYNEQFF. Full variable domain (remainder filled in from reference TRBV18 and TRBJ2-1): NAGVMQNPRHLVRRRGQEARLRCSPMKGHSHVYWYRQLPEEGLKFMVYLQKENIIDESGMPKERFSAEFPKEGPSILRIQQVVRGDSAAYFCASSDPTSAQGSYNEQFFGPGTRLTVL.